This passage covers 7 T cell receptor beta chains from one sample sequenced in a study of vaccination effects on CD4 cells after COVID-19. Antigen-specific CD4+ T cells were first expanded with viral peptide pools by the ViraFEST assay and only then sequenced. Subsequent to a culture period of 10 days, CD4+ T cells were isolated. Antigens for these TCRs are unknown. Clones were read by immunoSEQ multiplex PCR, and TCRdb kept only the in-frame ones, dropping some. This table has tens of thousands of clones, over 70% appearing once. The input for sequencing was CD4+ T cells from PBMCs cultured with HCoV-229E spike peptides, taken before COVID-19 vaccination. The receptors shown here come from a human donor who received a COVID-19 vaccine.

CDR3 in DNA: TGTGCCAGCAGCAGGAGTTTTAGTTTGGTGCAGTACTTC. Its translation is CASSRSFSLVQYF. V gene TRBV9 combines with J gene TRBJ2-7; no clear D. The V gene's germline CDR1 is SGDLS and CDR2 YYNGEE. The CDR3 is 13 residues long. Trimming left V 4 bases short and J 9 bases short, with 17 bases between. Combining the CDR3 with reference TRBV9 and TRBJ2-7 gives the whole variable domain DSGVTQTPKHLITATGQRVTLRCSPRSGDLSVYWYQQSLDQGLQFLIQYYNGEERAKGNILERFSAQQFPDLHSELNLSSLELGDSALYFCASSRSFSLVQYFGPGTRLTVT.

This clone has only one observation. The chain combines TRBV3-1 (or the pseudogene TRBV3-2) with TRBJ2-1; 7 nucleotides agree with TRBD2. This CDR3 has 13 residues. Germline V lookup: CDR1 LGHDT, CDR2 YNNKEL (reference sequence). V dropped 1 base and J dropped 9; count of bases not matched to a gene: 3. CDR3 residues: CASSQGGGSEQFF. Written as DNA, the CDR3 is TGTGCCAGCAGCCAAGGGGGGGGGAGTGAGCAGTTCTTC.

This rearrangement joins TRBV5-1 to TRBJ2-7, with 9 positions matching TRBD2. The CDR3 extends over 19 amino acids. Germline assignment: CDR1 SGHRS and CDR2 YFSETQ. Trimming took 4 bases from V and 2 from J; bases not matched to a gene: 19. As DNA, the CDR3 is TGCGCCAGCAGCCCCGGGGGGTGGAGCGGGAGGAAGGTGACCTACGAGCAGTACTTC. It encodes CASSPGGWSGRKVTYEQYF.

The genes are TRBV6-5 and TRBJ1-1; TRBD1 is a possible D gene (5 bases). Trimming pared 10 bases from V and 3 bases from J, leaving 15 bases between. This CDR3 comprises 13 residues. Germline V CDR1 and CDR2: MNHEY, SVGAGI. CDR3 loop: CATRWGRDTEAFF. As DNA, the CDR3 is TGTGCCACCAGGTGGGGCAGAGACACTGAAGCTTTCTTT.

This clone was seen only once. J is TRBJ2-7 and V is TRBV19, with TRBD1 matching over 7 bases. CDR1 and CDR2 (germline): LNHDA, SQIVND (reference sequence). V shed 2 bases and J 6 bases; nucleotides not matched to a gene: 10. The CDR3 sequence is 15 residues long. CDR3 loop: CASSILGTAGVEQYF. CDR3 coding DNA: TGTGCCAGTAGTATATTGGGGACAGCCGGGGTCGAGCAGTACTTC.

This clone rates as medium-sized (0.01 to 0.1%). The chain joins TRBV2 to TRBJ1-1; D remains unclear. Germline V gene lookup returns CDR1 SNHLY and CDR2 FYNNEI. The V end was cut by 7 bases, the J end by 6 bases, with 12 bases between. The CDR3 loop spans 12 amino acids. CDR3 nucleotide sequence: TGTGCCAGCACGAGAGCCGTCGCTGAAGCTTTCTTT. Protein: CASTRAVAEAFF.

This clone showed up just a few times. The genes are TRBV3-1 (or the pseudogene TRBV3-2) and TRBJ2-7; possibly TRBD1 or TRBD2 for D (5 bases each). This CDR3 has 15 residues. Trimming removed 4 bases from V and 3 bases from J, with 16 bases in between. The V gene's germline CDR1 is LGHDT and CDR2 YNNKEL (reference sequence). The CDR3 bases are TGTGCCAGCAGCCCTATAGGGACCGTAGGCTACGAGCAGTACTTC. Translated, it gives CASSPIGTVGYEQYF.